Listed below are T cell receptor beta chains from one sample, sequenced in a study of T cell changes during pregnancy in multiple sclerosis. The method was immunoSEQ multiplex PCR; TCRdb's version includes in-frame clones alone and lacks a portion of them. The top ten hold over 4% of the sample, which has roughly 8,000 clones, about 89% seen once. The input for sequencing was CD8+ T cells from peripheral blood mononuclear cells, taken in the first trimester of pregnancy. These receptors were obtained from a female donor in good health, enrolled as a control in a pregnancy study. Both conserved end residues are part of each CDR3. The D gene is left open where the match is weak. Rows give clone size only sometimes, using once, few, many, or a class for an expanded clone.

CDR3nt	CDR3aa	d_gene	v_gene	abundance	j_gene
TGTGCCAGCAGAGTAGGGGGCCTTGGTGAAAAACTGTTTTTT	CASRVGGLGEKLFF	TRBD1	TRBV27	.	TRBJ1-4
TGTGCCAGCAGTGACACGGAGGGGCCCTACAATGAGCAGTTCTTC	CASSDTEGPYNEQFF	.	TRBV6-4	.	TRBJ2-1
TGTGCCAGCAGCCCTCGACTAGCGGGACACACAGATACGCAGTATTTT	CASSPRLAGHTDTQYF	TRBD2	TRBV9	.	TRBJ2-3
TGTGCCAGCTCGAGGCAGGGGCACACTGAAGCTTTCTTT	CASSRQGHTEAFF	.	TRBV28	.	TRBJ1-1
TGTGCCATCAGTGAGTCGGAGGGTACTGGGGCCAACGTCCTGACTTTC	CAISESEGTGANVLTF	.	TRBV10-3	once	TRBJ2-6
TGTGCCACCAGCAGAGATGCGCAGGGGGCGACAGATACGCAGTATTTT	CATSRDAQGATDTQYF	TRBD1	TRBV15	.	TRBJ2-3
TGTGCCAGCAGATCAGGGGGCCGCACAGATACGCAGTATTTT	CASRSGGRTDTQYF	TRBD1	TRBV28	.	TRBJ2-3
TGTGCCAGCAGCACCACCAGGGACACCGGGGAGCTGTTTTTT	CASSTTRDTGELFF	.	TRBV7-3	.	TRBJ2-2
TGTGCCAGCAGCTCGGCGACTAGCGGGACCATTGAGCAGTTCTTC	CASSSATSGTIEQFF	TRBD2	TRBV7-8	.	TRBJ2-1
TGTGCCAGCAGTGTGACAGGAGACACAGATACGCAGTATTTT	CASSVTGDTDTQYF	.	TRBV6-4	.	TRBJ2-3
TGTGCCAGCAGTTACCCGACAGTAGGCAATGAGCAGTTCTTC	CASSYPTVGNEQFF	.	TRBV6-6	.	TRBJ2-1
TGTGCCAGCAGTCGGCGGAACCAAGAGACCCAGTACTTC	CASSRRNQETQYF	.	TRBV28	.	TRBJ2-5
TGCGCCAGCAGTGAGTCGGTTATAGGGGCCTACAATGAGCAGTTCTTC	CASSESVIGAYNEQFF	.	TRBV10-2	.	TRBJ2-1
TGTGCCAGCAGTCCGCGGACGGGGATGAACACTGAAGCTTTCTTT	CASSPRTGMNTEAFF	.	TRBV6-5	.	TRBJ1-1
TGTGCCAGCACCTCCAAAAGGGGACTAGCTCCCTACTCAACGGCCTACGAGCAGTACTTC	CASTSKRGLAPYSTAYEQYF	TRBD2	TRBV2	.	TRBJ2-7
TGTGCCAGCAGCCGAACTAGCGGGGGGGCTGGAGAGCAGTTCTTC	CASSRTSGGAGEQFF	TRBD2	TRBV9	.	TRBJ2-1
TGTGCCAGTAGTATATCGGCGGGGGGCCCCCATGAGCAGTTCTTC	CASSISAGGPHEQFF	TRBD2	TRBV19	.	TRBJ2-1
TGTGCCAGCAGCAATCTGGAGGGGGCCATTGGGGCCAACGTCCTGACTTTC	CASSNLEGAIGANVLTF	.	TRBV28	few	TRBJ2-6
TGCGCCAGCAGCCAAGAAGGCAGCGGCACAGATACGCAGTATTTT	CASSQEGSGTDTQYF	.	TRBV4-1	few	TRBJ2-3
TGTGCCATCAGTACCTACAGGGTTAACTATGGCTACACCTTC	CAISTYRVNYGYTF	.	TRBV10-3	.	TRBJ1-2
TGTGCCAGCAGCCGCGGACAGGGGGAAGAGACCCAGTACTTC	CASSRGQGEETQYF	TRBD1	TRBV7-8	.	TRBJ2-5
TGTGCCAGCAGCCCGGGGACAGGGCGTTATGGCTACACCTTC	CASSPGTGRYGYTF	TRBD1	TRBV7-9	.	TRBJ1-2